This section outlines one TCR beta chain sequence together with its context. Which antigen it targets is not known. It has no much larger one-base neighbor in the sample; base qualities were not kept. RNA was extracted using the RNeasy kit, and roughly 0.5 to 1 microgram was reverse transcribed with random hexamers. The immunoSEQ multiplex PCR assay, which covers 54 Vbeta and 13 Jbeta segments, was used to amplify TCR beta CDR3 regions. Bias from PCR amplification was corrected by using a synthetic template baseline for primer optimization and for computational correction. The original pipeline was this. Reads were annotated to V, D and J genes according to IMGT and were analyzed with immunoSEQ Analyzer, with only productive sequences retained. Clonality was calculated as one minus the Shannon entropy normalized by log2 of the number of productive unique sequences. For each patient and control, public and private clones were evaluated among the 100 most prevalent clones. Susac-specific clones were defined as absent from healthy and MS cohorts, 850 to 1,300 published viral clones and other ImmuneACCESS disease sequences. TCRdb reanalyzed the raw reads on its own, using fastp at Q25 for trimming and MiXCR for clone calling, and kept in-frame beta chains. Here each entry gathers all rows of one CDR3 protein and keeps the most common genes and DNA. TCRdb, rather than the study authors, made the V and J calls. In all, the sample holds 200,000 to 250,000 distinct CDR3 sequences, and approximately 94% of those were seen once. 0.15% to 0.2% of the sample is in the top ten clones.

These data originate in a study of CD8 T cells in Susac syndrome (dated by TCRdb to the late 2010s). General notes on the study: Among the sequenced Susac syndrome patients, about six had clinically active disease and about 8 were in clinical remission. The study used repertoire sequencing to test whether antigen drove CD8+ T cell activation and differentiation in Susac syndrome. At blood withdrawal, Susac syndrome patients were either therapy-naive, taking corticosteroids (in some cases with IVIg as well), or taking IVIg alone. Study-level results and caveats: The number of individuals in the TCR sequencing and HLA analysis was acknowledged as relatively small. The CD4+ T cell repertoire of patients with Susac syndrome showed no detectable clonal expansion.

High-throughput TCR beta sequencing profiled peripheral blood CD8+ and CD4+ T cells from healthy donors, Susac syndrome patients and multiple sclerosis patients. The Susac syndrome patients fulfilled recently defined diagnostic criteria for either definite or probable disease. CD8+ TEMRA cells were enriched by FACS, while bulk CD8+ and CD4+ T cells were purified by magnetic negative isolation. Blood was drawn into EDTA tubes, processed within 24 hours, and PBMCs were isolated by density gradient centrifugation. PBMCs intended for TCR sequencing were cryopreserved in liquid nitrogen and were subsequently thawed in a 37 degrees C water bath. The sorted or isolated CD4+, CD8+ and CD8+ TEMRA cells reached a purity of at least 90%. Inclusive of the bounding cysteine and phenylalanine, the CDR3 is 14 residues long. The CDR3 DNA has 42 bases and is translated from base 1. Clipping removes 1 base from V and 10 bases from J, with 7 as the unmatched junction base count.

The sequence derives from a human donor with Susac syndrome. Sequenced input: CD4+ T cells from PBMCs. Rearrangement joined TRBV12-3 or TRBV12-4 to TRBJ2-1, with 7 bases aligning to TRBD2. In nucleotide form, the sequence is TGTGCCAGCAGTTTAGGCCGAAGCGGGAACGAGCAGTTCTTC. This codes for CASSLGRSGNEQFF.